These 20 T cell receptor beta chains share one sample of origin, sequenced in a study of blood T cell repertoires in COVID-19 (TCRdb year 2020). Library creation used the immunoSEQ multiplex PCR assay. This immuneACCESS table, as held by TCRdb, lists in-frame sequences with V and J called but not all clones. Of the missing ones, under half trace to an unresolved V gene in checked studies; the others have no known cause. The sample table shows some 110,000 clones, and over 60% are seen once. The ten largest make up less than 7.5% of the sample. The sequenced material came from peripheral blood. The receptors here all came from a man aged 65 to 85 with acute or convalescent COVID-19.

The V and J genes are TRBV21-1 and TRBJ1-4; TRBD1, the table's D call, was not compared with the DNA. TRBV21-1 is noted as a pseudogene. The CDR3 has 14 residues. The CDR3 loop reads CASNSGQGWEKLFF. The DNA for the CDR3 is TGTGCCAGCAACTCGGGACAGGGTTGGGAAAAACTGTTTTTT.

The rearrangement joins TRBV5-1 to TRBJ2-5, with a possible D match to TRBD1 (6 bases). Germline CDR1 and CDR2: SGHRS and YFSETQ. The CDR3 extends over 14 amino acids. V was shortened by 4 bases and J by 5 bases, with 15 bases between the two germline ends. The CDR3 nucleotides read TGCGCCAGCAGCCCGGACAGCCTGGCGGAGACCCAGTACTTC. Amino acid sequence: CASSPDSLAETQYF.

The CDR3 region is CASSQDRQPQHF. CDR3 nucleotides: TGTGCCAGCAGCCAAGATCGGCAGCCCCAGCATTTT. This rearrangement joins TRBV3-1 (or the pseudogene TRBV3-2) to TRBJ1-5; D unclear. The germline V and J ends were trimmed by 0 bases and 7 bases, with 4 bases remaining between them. This CDR3 is 12 amino acids long. CDR1 LGHDT and CDR2 YNNKEL come from the germline V gene (reference sequence).

This clone has more than one count but fewer than ten. This rearrangement joins TRBV11-2 to TRBJ2-7; 7 bases are a match to TRBD1. CDR1 is SGHAT, CDR2 FQNNGV, per germline. There are 13 residues in the CDR3. V was pared by 0 bases and J by 9 bases, with 5 bases of the junction left unmatched. DNA of the CDR3: TGTGCCAGCAGCTTAGAGGGGGCAGGGGGGCAGTACTTC. Amino acid sequence: CASSLEGAGGQYF.

Judged by abundance, this clone is medium-sized. The V gene is TRBV5-6, the J gene TRBJ2-7; 10 bases are a match to TRBD1. Germline V lookup: CDR1 SGHDT, CDR2 YYEEEE. The CDR3 sequence is 15 residues long. J gave up 6 bases and V 0 bases, and 6 bases lay outside the gene matches. CDR3 sequence: CASSLGGTGDPEQYF. CDR3 coding DNA: TGTGCCAGCAGCTTGGGCGGGACAGGGGATCCCGAGCAGTACTTC. The entire variable domain, with the rest obtained from reference TRBV5-6 and TRBJ2-7, is as follows: DAGVTQSPTHLIKTRGQQVTLRCSPKSGHDTVSWYQQALGQGPQFIFQYYEEEERQRGNFPDRFSGHQFPNYSSELNVNALLLGDSALYLCASSLGGTGDPEQYFGPGTRLTVT.

The V call is TRBV7-2, the J call TRBJ2-5; D is uncertain. The CDR3 length is 14 residues. The germline gives CDR1 SGHTA, CDR2 FQGNSA. The V gene lost 1 base and the J gene lost 3 bases, with 9 bases spanning the gap. The CDR3 nucleotides read TGTGCCAGCAGCTTAGGGTACGCGGAAGAGACCCAGTACTTC. This translates into CASSLGYAEETQYF. Based on the CDR3 plus reference TRBV7-2 and TRBJ2-5, the full variable domain is GAGVSQSPSNKVTEKGKDVELRCDPISGHTALYWYRQSLGQGLEFLIYFQGNSAPDKSGLPSDRFSAERTGGSVSTLTIQRTQQEDSAVYLCASSLGYAEETQYFGPGTRLLVL.

This rearrangement joins TRBV25-1 to TRBJ2-7, with TRBD2 as a possible D gene (5 bases). V was pared by 6 bases and J by 2 bases, with 14 bases between. This CDR3 has 14 amino acids. Germline CDR1 MGHDK, CDR2 SYGVNS. In nucleotides, the CDR3 is TGTGCCAGCAGAACAGACATAGCGCCCTACGAGCAGTACTTC. Amino acid sequence: CASRTDIAPYEQYF.

V is TRBV28 and J is TRBJ2-1, with a weak D call TRBD2 (7 bases). The CDR3 loop spans 15 amino acids. V gave up 3 bases and J gave up 5 bases, with 14 bases separating them. Germline CDR1 reads MDHEN; CDR2 reads SYDVKM. CDR3 sequence: CASSLGGGTNNEQFF. For the CDR3, the DNA is TGTGCCAGCAGTTTGGGAGGGGGAACGAACAATGAGCAGTTCTTC.

CDR3 sequence reads: CASSLIGAGSDTQYF. CDR3 bases: TGTGCCAGCAGCTTAATAGGGGCCGGGTCAGATACGCAGTATTTT. The chain employs TRBV7-8 and TRBJ2-3; a possible D gene is TRBD1 (5 bases). V shed 2 bases and J shed 4 bases, with 13 bases lying between them. Germline values: CDR1 SGHVS, CDR2 FQNEAQ. This CDR3 has 15 residues.

This clone has only one observation. V and J are TRBV5-5 and TRBJ2-7; 9 nucleotides align to TRBD1. This CDR3 has 17 amino acids. Trimming removed 5 bases from V and 2 bases from J; junction bases left unmatched: 14. Germline V gene data show CDR1 as SGHKS and CDR2 as YYEKEE (reference sequence). CDR3 coding DNA: TGTGCCAGCAGTCGAGACCGAGTGACAGGGGGAGCCTACGAGCAGTACTTC. It specifies CASSRDRVTGGAYEQYF.

As DNA, the CDR3 is TGTGCCAGCAGCTTTGTAGCGGGAAACACCATATATTTT. It specifies CASSFVAGNTIYF. V usage is TRBV7-9 and J usage is TRBJ1-3; no reliable D call. Germline CDR1 and CDR2: SEHNR and FQNEAQ (reference sequence). V lost 3 bases, J lost 4 bases, and 7 bases lay in between. The CDR3 is 13 residues long. Full variable domain (missing parts from reference TRBV7-9 and TRBJ1-3): DTGVSQNPRHKITKRGQNVTFRCDPISEHNRLYWYRQTLGQGPEFLTYFQNEAQLEKSRLLSDRFSAERPKGSFSTLEIQRTEQGDSAMYLCASSFVAGNTIYFGEGSWLTVV.

This clone was picked up a small number of times. The rearrangement links TRBV19 to TRBJ2-1; no clear D gene. CDR1 LNHDA and CDR2 SQIVND come from the germline V gene (reference sequence). The V end lost 5 bases, the J end lost 1 base, and 9 bases lay between the germline ends. The CDR3 is 14 residues long. The CDR3 sequence is CASSPSSSYNEQFF. In DNA, the CDR3 is TGTGCCAGTAGTCCGTCTTCGTCCTACAATGAGCAGTTCTTC.

The chain has TRBV7-2 and TRBJ2-2; no reliable D call. This CDR3 has 14 residues. Trimming stripped 1 base from V and 5 bases from J, with 8 bases between. Germline V gene sequence: CDR1 SGHTA, CDR2 FQGNSA. CDR3 nucleotides: TGTGCCAGCAGCTTAGACAGTAGAACCGGGGAGCTGTTTTTT. The encoded protein is CASSLDSRTGELFF.

The chain couples TRBV12-3 or TRBV12-4 to TRBJ1-5, with a possible D match to TRBD1 (5 bases). The V end was cut by 1 base, the J end by 7 bases, with 8 bases between. This CDR3 has 13 residues. In DNA form, the CDR3 reads TGTGCCAGCAGTTTAGGGCGGGGCCAGCCCCAGCATTTT. Its translation: CASSLGRGQPQHF.

This clone was seen just once. V gene TRBV12-3 or TRBV12-4 combines with J gene TRBJ2-3, with 8 nucleotides matching TRBD2. V shed 8 bases and J 1 base; nucleotides not matched to a gene: 2. This CDR3 is built from 13 residues. CDR3 DNA: TGTGCCAGCCGAGCGGGGGGCACAGATACGCAGTATTTT. Translation: CASRAGGTDTQYF.

The chain is built from TRBV19 and TRBJ2-5; D might be TRBD1 (7 bases). The CDR3 loop spans 16 amino acids. Trimming removed 1 base from V and 3 bases from J, with 15 bases in between. The germline V gene encodes CDR1 LNHDA and CDR2 SQIVND (reference sequence). CDR3 nucleotide sequence: TGTGCCAGTAGTATAGGAGGGGGGACAGCCGAAGAGACCCAGTACTTC. Protein product: CASSIGGGTAEETQYF.

The V call is TRBV7-3, the J call TRBJ2-2; perhaps TRBD1 as D (6 bases). This CDR3 is built from 17 residues. CDR1 is SGHTA and CDR2 is FQGTGA in the germline V gene. V lost 1 base and J 2 bases, leaving 14 bases between the germline ends. CDR3 in amino acids: CASSLRSGHSNTGELFF. The CDR3 nucleotides read TGTGCCAGCAGCTTAAGGTCGGGACACTCCAACACCGGGGAGCTGTTTTTT. The entire variable domain, with the rest obtained from reference TRBV7-3 and TRBJ2-2, is as follows: GAGVSQTPSNKVTEKGKYVELRCDPISGHTALYWYRQSLGQGPEFLIYFQGTGAADDSGLPNDRFFAVRPEGSVSTLKIQRTERGDSAVYLCASSLRSGHSNTGELFFGEGSRLTVL.

CDR3 sequence reads: CASSILSPVNEQFF. The CDR3 nucleotides are TGCGCCAGCAGCATCCTGTCGCCGGTCAATGAGCAGTTCTTC. V gene TRBV5-1 combines with J gene TRBJ2-1; D ambiguous. Trimming removed 4 bases from V and 6 bases from J, with 14 bases in between. Germline values: CDR1 SGHRS, CDR2 YFSETQ. This CDR3 has 14 amino acids.

This chain joins TRBV28 and TRBJ2-7, with 8 bases that match TRBD2. J lost 3 bases, V lost 9 bases, and 7 bases had no gene match. The germline CDR1 and CDR2 sequences are MDHEN and SYDVKM. This CDR3 is built from 13 residues. The CDR3 DNA sequence: TGTGCCAGTAGCCGGGAGGGCCTCTACGAGCAGTACTTC. The encoded protein is CASSREGLYEQYF.

The rearrangement uses TRBV28 and TRBJ2-7; TRBD1 matches 9 bases. This CDR3 spans 15 amino acids. From germline, CDR1 is MDHEN and CDR2 SYDVKM. J lost 1 base, V lost 3 bases, and 4 bases had no gene match. CDR3 amino acids: CASSFEDRGSYEQYF. The DNA of the CDR3 is TGTGCCAGCAGTTTCGAGGACAGGGGTTCCTACGAGCAGTACTTC.